A single sample is the source of the 30 T cell receptor beta chains below, sequenced in a study of blood T cells in healthy people across ages. A J-beta primer mix and a sample-barcoded 5' primer were used in a second PCR of roughly 6 to 11 cycles. Each CDR3 protein is one row after TCRdb ran MiXCR on the 5' RACE reads. The sample yields 1.5 million to 2 million distinct CDR3 sequences, 30% to 40% seen once. The sample consisted of blood. The receptor set was obtained from a young woman in good health.

In this sample, this clonotype turned up a few times. The chain employs TRBV20-1 and TRBJ2-1; TRBD2 might be the D (6 bases). Deletions cut 2 bases from V and 9 bases from J, with 26 bases between. The CDR3 runs to 17 residues. Germline assignment: CDR1 DFQATT and CDR2 SNEGSKA (reference sequence). The CDR3 DNA sequence: TGCAGTGCTAGACCAACAGCCTTTGCGGGGAGTTTAGGTGAGCAGTTCTTC. Its translation is CSARPTAFAGSLGEQFF.

The V gene is TRBV14, the J gene TRBJ2-2; 13 bases are shared with TRBD2. The germline V gene has CDR1 SGHDN and CDR2 FVKESK. The CDR3 is made up of 16 amino acids. V lost 5 bases to trimming and J lost 4 bases; unmatched junction nucleotides: 4. The CDR3 coding sequence is TGTGCCAGCAGCGTGGGACTAGCGGGAATCACCGGGGAGCTGTTTTTT. This sequence encodes CASSVGLAGITGELFF.

The J gene is TRBJ2-5, the V gene TRBV29-1, with a tentative D call TRBD1 (6 bases). The V end was cut by 6 bases, the J end by 7 bases, with 15 bases between. Germline V gene data show CDR1 as SQVTM and CDR2 as ANQGSEA. This CDR3 region has 12 residues. This CDR3 reads CSVYRAVGTQYF. DNA of the CDR3: TGCAGCGTCTACAGGGCCGTAGGGACCCAGTACTTC.

The rearrangement joins TRBV7-9 to TRBJ2-7; D is unresolved. CDR3 length: 12 amino acids. V was shortened by 3 bases and J by 5 bases, with 8 bases between the two germline ends. The germline gives CDR1 SEHNR, CDR2 FQNEAQ (reference sequence). The CDR3 bases are TGTGCCAGCAGCTTTCCGCAGGACGAGCAGTACTTC. This gives the protein CASSFPQDEQYF.

The V gene is TRBV6-1, the J gene TRBJ2-6, with D hard to call. Germline V CDR1 and CDR2: MNHNS, SASEGT. This CDR3 is built from 18 residues. The V end lost 2 bases, the J end lost 0 bases, and 14 bases lay between the germline ends. The CDR3 is CASSEIGQSSSGANVLTF. DNA for the CDR3: TGTGCCAGCAGTGAAATTGGGCAGTCCAGCTCTGGGGCCAACGTCCTGACTTTC.

This clonotype was counted between two and nine times. Relative to the germline gene, one junction end is altered; a read error may explain this. The chain uses TRBV5-1 and TRBJ2-5; perhaps TRBD2 as D (6 bases). This CDR3 spans 14 amino acids. Germline CDR1 reads SGHRS; CDR2 reads YFSETQ. The CDR3 is CARSPGTSQETQYF. The DNA for the CDR3 is TGCGCCCGCAGCCCAGGGACTTCCCAAGAGACCCAGTACTTC.

The chain carries TRBV13 and TRBJ2-7, with a possible D match to TRBD1 (6 bases). With 6 bases removed from V and 0 bases from J, the gap between germline ends came to 12 bases. The CDR3 totals 14 residues. CDR1 PRHDT and CDR2 FYEKMQ come from the germline V gene (reference sequence). The CDR3, as DNA: TGTGCCAGCAGTATTCAGGGGCCCTCCTACGAGCAGTACTTC. Protein product: CASSIQGPSYEQYF. Filled out from reference TRBV13 and TRBJ2-7, the complete variable domain reads AAGVIQSPRHLIKEKRETATLKCYPIPRHDTVYWYQQGPGQDPQFLISFYEKMQSDKGSIPDRFSAQQFSDYHSELNMSSLELGDSALYFCASSIQGPSYEQYFGPGTRLTVT.

In this sample, this clonotype turned up a few times. The chain is built from TRBV7-9 and TRBJ2-2; D is undetermined. Germline assignment: CDR1 SEHNR and CDR2 FQNEAQ (reference sequence). The CDR3 spans 16 residues. V was shortened by 4 bases and J by 2 bases, with 14 bases between the two germline ends. The CDR3 reads CASSSQTASNTGELFF. DNA for the CDR3: TGTGCCAGCAGCTCTCAAACAGCGTCCAACACCGGGGAGCTGTTTTTT.

The chain couples TRBV7-3 to TRBJ2-5; 12 bases agree with TRBD2. The CDR3 has 20 residues. With V trimmed by 5 bases and J by 0 bases, 16 bases remained unmatched. Germline CDR1 reads SGHTA; CDR2 reads FQGTGA. CDR3 DNA sequence: TGTGCCAGCAGCCCCGGACTAGCGGGATCTCCGGCCCTGTACCAAGAGACCCAGTACTTC. It codes for CASSPGLAGSPALYQETQYF.

This sequence joins TRBV29-1 and TRBJ2-1; 9 bases map to TRBD1. The J segment lost 15 bases and the V segment lost 7 bases, leaving 19 bases of the junction unmatched. Germline CDR1 is SQVTM and CDR2 is ANQGSEA. The CDR3 has 14 residues. CDR3 sequence reads: CSADKTGGGETRFF. The CDR3 bases are TGCAGCGCCGACAAAACAGGGGGCGGTGAGACCCGGTTCTTC.

The DNA for the CDR3 is TGCGCCAGCAGTGAGGAGGACTGGACAAATGAGCAGTACTTC. Translation gives CASSEEDWTNEQYF. The rearrangement links TRBV10-1 to TRBJ2-5; D assignment may be TRBD1 or TRBD2 (5 bases each). The germline gives CDR1 WNHNN, CDR2 SYGVQD (reference sequence). The CDR3 is 14 amino acids. Trimming stripped 2 bases from V and 11 bases from J, with 18 bases between.

This clonotype was counted at least ten times. This chain joins TRBV29-1 and TRBJ2-1; D is ambiguous. The germline V and J ends were trimmed by 4 bases and 15 bases, with 10 bases remaining between them. CDR3 length equals 9 residues. Germline-derived CDR1 and CDR2 are SQVTM and ANQGSEA. The DNA for the CDR3 is TGCAGCGTTGGTAGAGGTTGGTTCTTC. This translates into CSVGRGWFF.

V usage is TRBV20-1 and J usage is TRBJ2-1; 11 positions match TRBD2. CDR1 and CDR2 from the germline V gene are DFQATT and SNEGSKA (reference sequence). V shed 4 bases, J shed 4 bases, and the junction held 9 bases outside the gene matches. The CDR3 spans 16 residues. The CDR3 protein is CSATRAGTSGYNEQFF. In DNA, the CDR3 is TGCAGTGCTACAAGGGCGGGGACTAGCGGTTACAATGAGCAGTTCTTC.

The V gene is TRBV5-1, the J gene TRBJ2-3; TRBD1 or TRBD2 may be the D gene (6 bases each). The CDR3 length is 14 residues. V lost 3 bases to trimming and J lost 4 bases, with 12 bases between them. The germline gives CDR1 SGHRS, CDR2 YFSETQ. The CDR3 sequence is CASSSGAPPDTQYF. CDR3 nucleotide sequence: TGCGCCAGCAGCTCGGGGGCCCCGCCAGATACGCAGTATTTT.

V and J are TRBV10-1 and TRBJ2-7, with a tentative D call TRBD2 (6 bases). V lost 5 bases and J 4 bases, leaving 18 bases between the germline ends. CDR1 WNHNN and CDR2 SYGVQD come from the germline V gene (reference sequence). CDR3 length equals 15 residues. CDR3 sequence: CASSPVADLTYEQYF. CDR3 DNA sequence: TGCGCCAGCAGTCCTGTAGCGGACTTGACGTACGAGCAGTACTTC.

V and J are TRBV28 and TRBJ2-7, with TRBD2 identical over 12 bases. CDR1 and CDR2 from the germline V gene are MDHEN and SYDVKM. V was clipped by 6 bases and J by 0 bases; unmatched bases: 3. CDR3 size: 15 residues. The CDR3 DNA reads TGTGCCAGCAGATGGACTAGCGGGGCCTCCTACGAGCAGTACTTC. This sequence encodes CASRWTSGASYEQYF.

This clonotype was observed a few times. The genes are TRBV7-9 and TRBJ2-1; 13 bases agree with TRBD2. The CDR3 runs 17 residues. Germline CDR1 SEHNR, CDR2 FQNEAQ (reference sequence). Germline trimming cut 5 bases from V and 4 bases from J; bases unmatched to any gene: 8. The CDR3 nucleotides read TGTGCCAGCAGCCCGAGGAGGACTAGCGGGGGTTACAATGAGCAGTTCTTC. It encodes CASSPRRTSGGYNEQFF.

The chain is built from TRBV20-1 and TRBJ2-7; tentatively, D is TRBD1 or TRBD2 (6 bases each). The CDR3 totals 14 residues. CDR1 is DFQATT, CDR2 SNEGSKA, per germline (reference sequence). CDR3 protein: CRACDFRGGYEQYF. The CDR3 DNA sequence: TGCAGGGCTTGTGACTTCAGGGGAGGATACGAGCAGTACTTC.

The CDR3 coding sequence is TGTGCCAGCAGCTTGGGGACATCGATTTTCTCTGGGGCCAACGTCCTGACTTTC. Translated: CASSLGTSIFSGANVLTF. This sequence joins TRBV5-4 and TRBJ2-6, with D possibly TRBD1 on 5 matching bases. With 0 bases removed from V and 0 bases from J, the gap between germline ends came to 13 bases. The CDR3 is 18 amino acids. Germline values: CDR1 SGHNT, CDR2 YYREEE (reference sequence).

This clonotype came up a few times. This chain uses TRBV4-1 with TRBJ2-5; 7 bases fit TRBD1. The V and J ends lost 4 bases and 6 bases, in that order; junction bases with no gene match: 14. The CDR3 sequence is 16 residues long. The germline V gene has CDR1 MGHRA and CDR2 YSYEKL. The CDR3: CASSRDRTGRAKTQYF. The CDR3 nucleotides are TGCGCCAGCAGCCGGGATCGGACAGGCCGCGCCAAGACCCAGTACTTC.

This clonotype was seen a few times. The chain is built from TRBV28 and TRBJ1-1; perhaps TRBD1 as D (5 bases). The V end lost 5 bases, the J end lost 3 bases, and 16 bases lay between the germline ends. Germline values: CDR1 MDHEN, CDR2 SYDVKM. The CDR3 has 15 residues. CDR3 residues: CASSLPRGMDTEAFF. The CDR3 DNA sequence: TGTGCCAGCAGTCTTCCACGGGGGATGGACACTGAAGCTTTCTTT.

This clonotype was counted a few times. The chain employs TRBV29-1 and TRBJ2-1; TRBD1 agrees at 9 bases. After removal of 7 bases from V and 7 bases from J, the junction contained 8 bases not matched to a gene. The CDR3 consists of 13 residues. CDR1 is SQVTM, CDR2 ANQGSEA, per germline. CDR3 amino acids: CSATGTGLNEQFF. The CDR3 nucleotides are TGCAGCGCAACCGGGACAGGGTTGAATGAGCAGTTCTTC.

The sample holds a few counts of this clonotype. This chain links TRBV27 with TRBJ2-5; 14 bases agree with TRBD2. Germline V lookup: CDR1 MNHEY, CDR2 SMNVEV (reference sequence). V trimming: 10 bases; J trimming: 1 base; junction bases outside the gene matches: 2. The CDR3 is 14 residues long. In DNA form, the CDR3 reads TGTGCCACCGGGACTAGCGGGAGCCAAGAGACCCAGTACTTC. This sequence encodes CATGTSGSQETQYF.

This clonotype showed up just a few times. This chain joins TRBV7-2 and TRBJ1-4; D perhaps matches TRBD1 (6 bases). V was clipped by 5 bases and J by 7 bases, with 14 bases between them. Germline V gene sequence: CDR1 SGHTA, CDR2 FQGNSA. This CDR3 spans 14 amino acids. In DNA form, the CDR3 reads TGTGCCAGCAGCCCCAGGGGCCCGGGTGAAAAACTGTTTTTT. This translates into CASSPRGPGEKLFF.

This clonotype has just a few counts. This chain connects TRBV10-3 to TRBJ1-2; no clear D gene. Germline CDR1 reads ENHRY; CDR2 reads SYGVKD. The CDR3 is made up of 14 amino acids. V was shortened by 0 bases and J by 2 bases, with 7 bases between the two germline ends. The CDR3 region has the DNA TGTGCCATCAGTGAGTCGAACCCAAACTATGGCTACACCTTC. This translates into CAISESNPNYGYTF.

The V call is TRBV7-2, the J call TRBJ2-7, with D possibly being TRBD2 (6 bases). The CDR3 is 16 amino acids. Between the trimmed V and J ends, which lost 0 bases and 4 bases, there was a span of 16 bases. Germline-derived CDR1 and CDR2 are SGHTA and FQGNSA. As DNA, the CDR3 is TGTGCCAGCAGCTTAGCCGGGCAGGGCGGGAATTACGAGCAGTACTTC. Protein product: CASSLAGQGGNYEQYF.

The chain uses TRBV9 and TRBJ2-3; no clear D. This CDR3 has 15 residues. CDR1 SGDLS and CDR2 YYNGEE come from the germline V gene. Trimming shortened V by 0 bases and J by 2 bases, and 10 bases separated the two germline ends. CDR3 amino acids: CASSVGATNTDTQYF. In nucleotides, the CDR3 is TGTGCCAGCAGCGTAGGGGCAACTAACACAGATACGCAGTATTTT.

This clonotype came up once. A read error may account for a junction end that differs from germline. This chain joins TRBV4-1 and TRBJ2-3, with TRBD2 identical over 12 bases. Per germline, CDR1 MGHRA and CDR2 YSYEKL. The CDR3 is 17 residues long. This CDR3 reads CASSPGGLAGRTDMQYF. As DNA, the CDR3 is TGCGCCAGCAGCCCAGGGGGACTAGCGGGCCGCACAGATATGCAGTATTTT.

This clonotype has a handful of counts. The chain recombines TRBV20-1 with TRBJ1-2; D is unresolved. Germline V gene data show CDR1 as DFQATT and CDR2 as SNEGSKA (reference sequence). Trimming shortened V by 2 bases and J by 7 bases, and 2 bases separated the two germline ends. The CDR3 has 9 residues. DNA of the CDR3: TGCAGTGCTAGACCTGGCTACACCTTC. It specifies CSARPGYTF.

The chain uses TRBV27 and TRBJ2-7; TRBD2 matches at 11 bases. The V and J ends lost 5 bases and 7 bases, in that order; junction bases with no gene match: 10. The length of the CDR3 is 15 residues. Germline CDR1 MNHEY, CDR2 SMNVEV (reference sequence). CDR3 loop: CASSGQGLAENEQYF. The CDR3 nucleotides read TGTGCCAGCAGTGGCCAGGGACTAGCGGAGAATGAGCAGTACTTC.